Listed here are 21 T cell receptor beta chains from one sample, sequenced in a study of blood T cells in healthy people across ages. Next came a second PCR, run for roughly 6 to 11 cycles, which used a sample-barcoded 5' primer along with a J-beta primer mix. TCRdb called the 5' RACE reads again in MiXCR, with one record for every CDR3 protein. The table shows more than 1,400,000 distinct CDR3 sequences, with approximately 40% occurring only once. The sequenced material came from blood. These TCRs come from a woman aged 18-35 years in good health.

The chain is built from TRBV20-1 and TRBJ2-1; D may match TRBD1 or TRBD2 (5 bases each). Between the trimmed V and J ends, which lost 0 bases and 8 bases, there was a span of 20 bases. The CDR3 length is 16 residues. The germline V gene has CDR1 DFQATT and CDR2 SNEGSKA (reference sequence). Here the CDR3 reads CSARDRGQGFEYEQFF. The CDR3, as DNA: TGCAGTGCTAGAGATCGGGGTCAGGGTTTTGAGTATGAGCAGTTCTTC.

This clonotype was counted between two and nine times. V usage is TRBV7-2 and J usage is TRBJ2-1, with 9 bases fitting TRBD2. V dropped 2 bases and J dropped 8; count of bases not matched to a gene: 16. CDR3 size: 18 residues. CDR1 is SGHTA, CDR2 FQGNSA, per germline. This CDR3 reads CASSLPRGSGGPHDEQFF. The CDR3 nucleotides are TGTGCCAGCAGCTTACCCAGAGGGAGCGGGGGGCCTCACGATGAGCAGTTCTTC.

The chain joins TRBV6-6 to TRBJ2-5; D ambiguous. The CDR3 sequence is 13 residues long. V was shortened by 6 bases and J by 1 base, with 9 bases between the two germline ends. CDR1 MNHNY and CDR2 SVGAGI come from the germline V gene (reference sequence). CDR3 loop: CASSFSTQETQYF. DNA of the CDR3: TGTGCCAGCAGCTTCAGTACCCAAGAGACCCAGTACTTC.

The rearrangement joins TRBV29-1 to TRBJ2-7, with 7 bases lining up with TRBD2. The germline gives CDR1 SQVTM, CDR2 ANQGSEA. V trimming: 6 bases; J trimming: 7 bases; junction bases outside the gene matches: 15. CDR3 size: 14 residues. This chain's CDR3 is CSVGASGSRVEQYF. CDR3 DNA: TGCAGCGTAGGGGCTAGCGGATCAAGGGTAGAGCAGTACTTC.

This chain connects TRBV12-3 or TRBV12-4 to TRBJ2-6, with D unclear. CDR3 size: 14 residues. V was clipped by 6 bases and J by 2 bases, with 8 bases between them. CDR3 sequence: CASSRTAGANVLTF. In nucleotides, the CDR3 is TGTGCCAGCAGCCGGACGGCTGGGGCCAACGTCCTGACTTTC.

This clonotype was observed a handful of times. The chain is built from TRBV7-9 and TRBJ2-7; D is possibly TRBD1 or TRBD2 (6 bases each). Germline values: CDR1 SEHNR, CDR2 FQNEAQ (reference sequence). The CDR3 has 14 amino acids. V shed 5 bases and J shed 6 bases, with 17 bases lying between them. Here the CDR3 DNA reads TGTGCCAGCAGCCTAGGGGGGCGGACGGGCGAGCAGTACTTC. Its translation: CASSLGGRTGEQYF. The complete variable domain, with remaining parts taken from reference TRBV7-9 and TRBJ2-7, reads DTGVSQNPRHKITKRGQNVTFRCDPISEHNRLYWYRQTLGQGPEFLTYFQNEAQLEKSRLLSDRFSAERPKGSFSTLEIQRTEQGDSAMYLCASSLGGRTGEQYFGPGTRLTVT.

Concerning this clonotype itself: One end of the junction does not line up with germline, which may come from a read error. The chain combines TRBV20-1 with TRBJ2-5; 7 nucleotides line up with TRBD2. The CDR3 runs 16 residues. Per germline, CDR1 DFQATT and CDR2 SNEGSKA (reference sequence). CDR3 in amino acids: CNARDFLADHQETQYF. The CDR3 region has the DNA TGCAATGCTAGAGATTTCCTAGCGGATCACCAAGAGACCCAGTACTTC.

This sequence joins TRBV27 and TRBJ1-2, with TRBD1 matching 8 bases. V was clipped by 5 bases and J by 4 bases; unmatched bases: 3. This CDR3 has 13 amino acids. Germline V CDR1 and CDR2: MNHEY, SMNVEV (reference sequence). The CDR3 region is CASSKTGVYGYTF. CDR3 DNA: TGTGCCAGCAGTAAGACAGGGGTCTATGGCTACACCTTC.

This chain links TRBV7-2 with TRBJ2-7; TRBD1 matches at 7 bases. The junction had 5 bases not matched to a gene; V was cut back by 1 base and J by 2 bases. Germline V gene lookup returns CDR1 SGHTA and CDR2 FQGNSA. This CDR3 region has 15 residues. The CDR3 here is CASSLGQTGTYEQYF. For the CDR3, the DNA is TGTGCCAGCAGCTTAGGACAGACAGGGACCTACGAGCAGTACTTC.

This clonotype was counted between two and nine times. V usage is TRBV2 and J usage is TRBJ2-3, with D maybe TRBD2 (6 bases). The CDR3 totals 14 residues. Trimming left V 7 bases short and J 8 bases short, with 19 bases between. CDR1 is SNHLY and CDR2 is FYNNEI in the germline V gene. The CDR3 DNA follows: TGTGCCAGCACAGTAGGGGAATCGGGAGCTACGCAGTATTTT. Translating gives CASTVGESGATQYF.

The chain joins TRBV29-1 to TRBJ2-1, with D perhaps matching TRBD2 (5 bases). CDR3 length: 15 amino acids. V was pared by 4 bases and J by 4 bases, with 17 bases between. Germline V gene lookup returns CDR1 SQVTM and CDR2 ANQGSEA. The CDR3: CSVVFTEGFYNEQFF. The CDR3 region has the DNA TGCAGCGTTGTCTTTACCGAGGGTTTTTACAATGAGCAGTTCTTC.

A few counts support this clonotype. V and J are TRBV3-1 and TRBJ2-1, with 7 positions matching TRBD2. CDR1 is LGHDT and CDR2 is YNNKEL in the germline V gene (reference sequence). This CDR3 comprises 12 residues. V trimming: 4 bases; J trimming: 8 bases; junction bases outside the gene matches: 2. The CDR3 sequence: CASSPTSHEQFF. CDR3 nucleotides: TGTGCCAGCAGCCCGACTAGCCATGAGCAGTTCTTC.

A word on this clonotype: This may be a read error: a much more frequent sequence differs by one nucleotide. The chain combines TRBV5-6 with TRBJ2-5; tentatively, D is TRBD1 (6 bases). This CDR3 has 14 residues. V was trimmed by 4 bases and J by 11 bases, leaving 21 bases between them. CDR1 is SGHDT, CDR2 YYEEEE, per germline. Here the CDR3 reads CASSRRRTENEQYF. Here the CDR3 DNA reads TGTGCCAGCAGCCGGAGAAGGACAGAGAATGAGCAGTACTTC.

This clonotype was counted between two and nine times. The chain combines TRBV10-3 with TRBJ2-1; TRBD2 aligns across 15 bases. The CDR3 spans 20 residues. Germline CDR1 reads ENHRY; CDR2 reads SYGVKD. V was clipped by 3 bases and J by 0 bases; unmatched bases: 9. As DNA, the CDR3 is TGTGCCATCAGTGACCCGGACGGGACTAGCGGGAGGAGCTCCTACAATGAGCAGTTCTTC. Protein: CAISDPDGTSGRSSYNEQFF.

The chain links TRBV28 to TRBJ2-7, with 7 positions matching TRBD1. After removal of 6 bases from V and 0 bases from J, the junction contained 11 bases not matched to a gene. Per the germline V gene, CDR1 is MDHEN and CDR2 is SYDVKM. This CDR3 has 16 residues. DNA of the CDR3: TGTGCCAGCAGCACCACGACAGGGAAGAGCTCCTACGAGCAGTACTTC. It yields the protein CASSTTTGKSSYEQYF.

The gene calls are TRBV19 and TRBJ2-4, with a possible D match to TRBD2 (6 bases). The J call may not be correct, given that the DNA end is closer to TRBJ2-7. Germline-derived CDR1 and CDR2 are LNHDA and SQIVND (reference sequence). CDR3 length: 12 residues. The CDR3 DNA sequence: TGTGCCAGTAGTACCCGACTAGGCGAGCAGTACTTC. Translation: CASSTRLGEQYF.

The chain couples TRBV4-2 to TRBJ1-2; a possible D gene is TRBD1 (6 bases). Looked up from germline, CDR1 is LGHNA and CDR2 is YNFKEQ. V lost 0 bases to trimming and J lost 4 bases, with 12 bases between them. This CDR3 is built from 15 residues. CDR3: CASSQEGGQAYGYTF. The DNA for the CDR3 is TGTGCCAGCAGCCAAGAGGGGGGACAAGCCTATGGCTACACCTTC.

V usage is TRBV3-1 and J usage is TRBJ1-6, with D perhaps TRBD1 (5 bases). With 1 base removed from V and 8 bases from J, the gap between germline ends came to 12 bases. The CDR3 has 15 amino acids. Germline CDR1 reads LGHDT; CDR2 reads YNNKEL (reference sequence). The CDR3 nucleotides read TGTGCCAGCAGCCAAGTCCCAGGGACGGATTCACCCCTCCACTTT. Translating it yields CASSQVPGTDSPLHF.

The chain links TRBV14 to TRBJ1-2; possibly TRBD1 for D (5 bases). This CDR3 is 14 amino acids long. Trimming cost V 1 base and J 4 bases, with 10 bases left between them. Germline values: CDR1 SGHDN, CDR2 FVKESK. The CDR3, as DNA: TGTGCCAGCAGCCAAGCGCAGGGACCCTATGGCTACACCTTC. This encodes CASSQAQGPYGYTF.

This rearrangement joins TRBV2 to TRBJ1-1; no reliable D call. The CDR3 runs 17 residues. Deletions cut 4 bases from V and 5 bases from J, with 23 bases between. Germline assignment: CDR1 SNHLY and CDR2 FYNNEI. The CDR3 is CASSGGSVVKLATEAFF. In DNA, the CDR3 is TGTGCCAGCAGTGGGGGAAGTGTTGTAAAACTCGCGACTGAAGCTTTCTTT.

V usage is TRBV30 and J usage is TRBJ2-7, with 8 bases fitting TRBD1. This CDR3 comprises 12 residues. Germline V gene lookup returns CDR1 GTSNPN and CDR2 SVGIG (reference sequence). V lost 4 bases to trimming and J lost 4 bases; unmatched junction nucleotides: 3. The CDR3 region has the DNA TGTGCCTGGACCGGGACAGGATACGAGCAGTACTTC. Translated, it gives CAWTGTGYEQYF.